A single sample gave rise to the 19 T cell receptor beta chains below, sequenced in a study of T cells in Graves' hyperthyroidism and ophthalmopathy. There were TCR beta CDR3 regions amplified from RNA transcripts. Primed by the HTBI set, a first-round RT-PCR was run on the TCR CDR3. From the multiplex PCR reads, TCRdb called clonotypes with MiXCR, one entry per CDR3 protein. Here the sample spans over 500,000 distinct CDR3 sequences, roughly 17% being singletons. Sample: blood. Receptors were obtained from a woman between 18 and 30 years old with Graves' ophthalmopathy.

This clonotype was seen at least ten times. V usage is TRBV7-2 and J usage is TRBJ1-5, with 9 bases identical to TRBD1. J gave up 9 bases and V 5 bases, and 8 bases lay outside the gene matches. The germline gives CDR1 SGHTA, CDR2 FQGNSA. There are 14 residues in the CDR3. The CDR3: CASSQGTGSGPQHF. The CDR3 coding sequence is TGTGCCAGCAGCCAAGGGACAGGGTCAGGGCCCCAGCATTTT.

In its sample, this clonotype was seen a few times. V gene TRBV18 combines with J gene TRBJ1-2, with 10 positions matching TRBD1. With 3 bases clipped from V and 3 bases from J, the junction kept 4 bases outside the gene matches. Per germline, CDR1 KGHSH and CDR2 LQKENI. This CDR3 comprises 15 residues. CDR3 DNA: TGTGCCAGCTCACCGGGAGGGACAGGGGACTATGGCTACACCTTC. Protein sequence: CASSPGGTGDYGYTF.

This clonotype was detected many times. V usage is TRBV20-1 and J usage is TRBJ2-3; D gene ambiguous. The CDR3 extends over 15 amino acids. CDR1 is DFQATT and CDR2 is SNEGSKA in the germline V gene (reference sequence). Trimming took off 0 bases at V and 4 bases at J, with 14 bases between the two ends. CDR3 amino acids: CSARDRLGSADTQYF. The CDR3 bases are TGCAGTGCTAGAGATCGTCTGGGTTCGGCAGATACGCAGTATTTT.

The rearrangement links TRBV5-4 to TRBJ2-5; D is perhaps TRBD2 (6 bases). CDR3 length: 14 amino acids. CDR1 and CDR2 from the germline V gene are SGHNT and YYREEE (reference sequence). The ends were cut back, 3 bases at V and 0 bases at J, with 9 bases in the middle. For the CDR3, the DNA is TGTGCCAGCAGCTGGCGGGGAAACCAAGAGACCCAGTACTTC. It is translated as CASSWRGNQETQYF.

This chain uses TRBV3-1 with TRBJ2-7; D is ambiguous. With 0 bases removed from V and 1 base from J, the gap between germline ends came to 7 bases. Germline lookup yields CDR1 LGHDT and CDR2 YNNKEL (reference sequence). This CDR3 has 14 amino acids. This CDR3 reads CASSQDHPSYEQYF. CDR3 coding DNA: TGTGCCAGCAGCCAAGATCATCCTTCCTACGAGCAGTACTTC.

This clonotype showed up many times. J is TRBJ2-2 and V is TRBV18, with D uncertain. This CDR3 is 14 amino acids long. V was cut by 1 base and J by 5 bases, with 8 bases left in between. Germline assignment: CDR1 KGHSH and CDR2 LQKENI. The CDR3 region is CASSPLYGTGELFF. CDR3 coding DNA: TGTGCCAGCTCACCACTTTACGGTACCGGGGAGCTGTTTTTT. Full variable domain (outside the CDR3, taken from reference TRBV18 and TRBJ2-2): NAGVMQNPRHLVRRRGQEARLRCSPMKGHSHVYWYRQLPEEGLKFMVYLQKENIIDESGMPKERFSAEFPKEGPSILRIQQVVRGDSAAYFCASSPLYGTGELFFGEGSRLTVL.

This sequence joins TRBV19 and TRBJ2-1; TRBD1 matches 7 bases. CDR1 is LNHDA and CDR2 is SQIVND in the germline V gene (reference sequence). V lost 0 bases to trimming and J lost 0 bases; unmatched junction nucleotides: 11. The CDR3 spans 19 residues. Written as DNA, the CDR3 is TGTGCCAGTAGTATAGACCCTCCCTTCGACAGGGTCTCCTACAATGAGCAGTTCTTC. It encodes CASSIDPPFDRVSYNEQFF.

This clonotype was picked up a small number of times. The V gene is TRBV29-1, the J gene TRBJ1-1, with 9 bases matching TRBD1. CDR1 SQVTM and CDR2 ANQGSEA come from the germline V gene. J lost 3 bases, V lost 8 bases, and 10 bases had no gene match. The CDR3 is 14 amino acids. The CDR3 is CSYSPGQGYTEAFF. CDR3 coding DNA: TGCAGCTATTCTCCGGGACAGGGTTACACTGAAGCTTTCTTT.

This clonotype has only a few counts. The CDR3 DNA follows: TGTGCCACCAGCTTTCCTGGGGGACAGTTCAATGAGCAGTTCTTC. Amino acid sequence: CATSFPGGQFNEQFF. V is TRBV15 and J is TRBJ2-1, with 7 bases matching TRBD1. Unmatched junction bases numbered 10, after V lost 5 bases and J lost 6 bases. Looked up from germline, CDR1 is LNHNV and CDR2 is YYDKDF (reference sequence). The CDR3 is 15 residues long.

The rearrangement links TRBV7-3 to TRBJ1-2, with TRBD1 identical over 8 bases. The germline V gene has CDR1 SGHTA and CDR2 FQGTGA. The CDR3 has 16 amino acids. Trimming at V came to 5 bases and at J to 2 bases, leaving 10 bases not matched to a gene. The CDR3 nucleotides read TGTGCCAGCAGCCCCCAATCCCGACAGGGGAACTATGGCTACACCTTC. Translation gives CASSPQSRQGNYGYTF.

Comments on this clonotype: Since a much larger clone is just one base distant, this may be a read error. The chain combines TRBV5-1 with TRBJ2-7; TRBD1 matches at 10 bases. J was trimmed by 4 bases and V by 6 bases; bases with no gene match: 7. Germline V lookup: CDR1 SGHRS, CDR2 YFSETQ. This CDR3 is built from 14 residues. CDR3 bases: TGCGCCAGCAAGTTCGGGACAGGGGAGTACGAGCAGTACTTC. Its protein product is CASKFGTGEYEQYF.

The chain joins TRBV7-2 to TRBJ1-3; D possibly corresponds to TRBD1 (5 bases). V lost 4 bases, J lost 4 bases, and 20 bases lay in between. This CDR3 is built from 17 residues. From germline, CDR1 is SGHTA and CDR2 FQGNSA. The CDR3 loop reads CASSSSRRTSVGNTIYF. CDR3 DNA: TGTGCCAGCAGCTCATCCCGTAGGACATCAGTGGGAAACACCATATATTTT.

The chain has TRBV5-6 and TRBJ2-1; D assignment may be TRBD1 or TRBD2 (6 bases each). V shed 4 bases and J shed 9 bases, with 14 bases lying between them. CDR3 size: 13 residues. The germline CDR1 and CDR2 sequences are SGHDT and YYEEEE. The CDR3 spells CASSPVGGGEQFF. The CDR3 nucleotides read TGTGCCAGCAGCCCCGTCGGGGGCGGTGAGCAGTTCTTC.

The chain joins TRBV20-1 to TRBJ2-7; D might be TRBD2 (7 bases). CDR3 length equals 15 residues. The germline gives CDR1 DFQATT, CDR2 SNEGSKA (reference sequence). CDR3 protein: CSVVYMVGGRGEQYF. The CDR3 bases are TGCAGCGTTGTATATATGGTCGGGGGGCGCGGTGAGCAGTACTTC.

This clonotype has a count of ten or more. The chain is built from TRBV18 and TRBJ1-2; 9 positions agree with TRBD1. CDR3 length: 15 amino acids. With V trimmed by 2 bases and J by 4 bases, 5 bases remained unmatched. Germline lookup yields CDR1 KGHSH and CDR2 LQKENI. The CDR3 nucleotides are TGTGCCAGCTCACCAGAAACAGGGGGCTCCTATGGCTACACCTTC. Amino acids: CASSPETGGSYGYTF.

The rearrangement joins TRBV18 to TRBJ2-1, with D possibly matching TRBD1 (5 bases). V was cut by 6 bases and J by 5 bases, with 23 bases left in between. The CDR3 runs 17 residues. Germline loops: CDR1 KGHSH, CDR2 LQKENI. CDR3 in amino acids: CASSPPYWQGVNNEQFF. The CDR3 DNA sequence: TGTGCCAGCTCCCCTCCTTATTGGCAGGGCGTCAACAATGAGCAGTTCTTC.

This sequence joins TRBV4-1 and TRBJ2-1; 14 bases match TRBD2. Germline CDR1 MGHRA, CDR2 YSYEKL. After removal of 3 bases from V and 1 base from J, the junction contained 8 bases not matched to a gene. The CDR3 is made up of 19 amino acids. CDR3 bases: TGCGCCAGCAGCCAGGTAGGGACTAGCGGGGGAGCATCCTACAATGAGCAGTTCTTC. It is translated as CASSQVGTSGGASYNEQFF.

Only a few counts were recorded for this clonotype. This may be a read error: a much more frequent sequence differs by one nucleotide. The CDR3 does not end in the conserved phenylalanine or tryptophan, so this is likely a read error. The CDR3 DNA reads as TGTGCCAGCAGATTAGGACAGGCGGTGGGCACTGAAGCTTTCCTT. The encoded protein is CASRLGQAVGTEAFL. The chain combines TRBV6-5 with TRBJ1-1; 7 nucleotides match TRBD1. This CDR3 contains 15 residues. Germline V gene data show CDR1 as MNHEY and CDR2 as SVGAGI. V was clipped by 6 bases and J by 4 bases; unmatched bases: 11.

In its sample, this clonotype was seen a few times. The chain has TRBV19 and TRBJ2-7; tentative D call: TRBD1 (5 bases). V was cut by 5 bases and J by 3 bases, with 14 bases left in between. CDR1 is LNHDA, CDR2 SQIVND, per germline (reference sequence). The CDR3 spans 14 residues. The CDR3 DNA reads TGTGCCAGTAGTCCCGCACAGGTTCTCTACGAGCAGTACTTC. It translates to CASSPAQVLYEQYF.